The next 27 T cell receptor beta chains were all read from a single sample in a study of blood T cell repertoires in COVID-19 (dated by TCRdb to about 2020). Receptors were amplified or captured by the immunoSEQ multiplex PCR assay. Imported from immuneACCESS, the table was reduced by TCRdb to in-frame sequences with V and J called. These copies leave out some clones; in studies compared against another copy, an unresolved V gene accounts for under half, and the cause of the remainder is not known. Across this sample there are about 160,000 clones, with around 75% seen only once. The top ten hold roughly 13% of the sample. The source material was peripheral blood. The receptors derive from a woman of 80 years or more with acute or convalescent COVID-19.

Worth noting for this clone: Relative to the germline gene, one junction end is altered; a read error may explain this. The chain employs TRBV5-1 and TRBJ2-1; TRBD2 matches at 9 bases. This CDR3 has 15 amino acids. Germline CDR1 SGHRS, CDR2 YFSETQ. CDR3: CASSQRGVVYDEQFF. In DNA form, the CDR3 reads TGCGCCAGCAGCCAGCGGGGGGTGGTCTACGATGAGCAGTTCTTC.

This chain links TRBV28 with TRBJ1-5; D not certain. The CDR3 sequence is 15 residues long. The ends were cut back, 7 bases at V and 3 bases at J, with 16 bases in the middle. CDR1 is MDHEN, CDR2 SYDVKM, per germline. CDR3 protein: CASKVGGTVNQPQHF. The CDR3 nucleotides are TGTGCCAGCAAGGTGGGAGGAACAGTCAATCAGCCCCAGCATTTT.

This clone is a singleton in its sample. The chain combines TRBV7-9 with TRBJ1-3; no clear D. Trimming stripped 0 bases from V and 4 bases from J, with 10 bases between. The CDR3 length is 15 residues. Germline V gives CDR1 SEHNR, CDR2 FQNEAQ (reference sequence). Here the CDR3 reads CASSLALGGGNTIYF. The DNA of the CDR3 is TGTGCCAGCAGCTTAGCGCTAGGAGGGGGAAACACCATATATTTT.

The V gene is TRBV11-2, the J gene TRBJ2-7, with TRBD1 matching over 8 bases. CDR1 is SGHAT, CDR2 FQNNGV, per germline. V was clipped by 5 bases and J by 1 base; unmatched bases: 10. This CDR3 has 16 residues. The CDR3 nucleotides are TGTGCCAGCAGCCCCAGACAGGGGAGGCGATCCTACGAGCAGTACTTC. Amino acids: CASSPRQGRRSYEQYF. The whole variable domain, filled in from reference TRBV11-2 and TRBJ2-7, reads EAGVAQSPRYKIIEKRQSVAFWCNPISGHATLYWYQQILGQGPKLLIQFQNNGVVDDSQLPKDRFSAERLKGVDSTLKIQPAKLEDSAVYLCASSPRQGRRSYEQYFGPGTRLTVT.

The chain links TRBV7-8 to TRBJ1-1; perhaps TRBD1 as D (5 bases). V was pared by 3 bases and J by 0 bases, with 14 bases between. The CDR3 is 16 amino acids. CDR1 and CDR2 from the germline V gene are SGHVS and FQNEAQ. The CDR3 DNA reads TGTGCCAGCAGCTTTGGCGGGGGGAAGATGAACACTGAAGCTTTCTTT. Its translation is CASSFGGGKMNTEAFF.

This rearrangement joins TRBV27 to TRBJ1-5; 9 bases map to TRBD1. The CDR3 loop spans 15 amino acids. Germline-derived CDR1 and CDR2 are MNHEY and SMNVEV (reference sequence). V gave up 6 bases and J gave up 3 bases; unmatched junction bases: 6. CDR3 amino acids: CASRPQGANNQPQHF. In DNA, the CDR3 is TGTGCCAGCAGACCACAGGGGGCGAACAATCAGCCCCAGCATTTT.

CDR3 sequence: CASMVGQGAYEQYF. The CDR3, as DNA: TGTGCCAGCATGGTGGGACAGGGGGCTTACGAGCAGTACTTC. V and J are TRBV6-6 and TRBJ2-7; the match to TRBD1 covers 12 bases. CDR3 length equals 14 residues. V shed 7 bases, J shed 4 bases, and the junction held 5 bases outside the gene matches. From germline, CDR1 is MNHNY and CDR2 SVGAGI (reference sequence).

Only one count was recorded for this clone. The J gene is TRBJ2-1, the V gene TRBV27; 7 bases align to TRBD1. CDR1 is MNHEY, CDR2 SMNVEV, per germline (reference sequence). The junction had 10 bases not matched to a gene; V was cut back by 5 bases and J by 9 bases. The CDR3 is 14 amino acids. The CDR3 DNA follows: TGTGCCAGCAGTCTTAGACAGGGTGGAAGTGAGCAGTTCTTC. The encoded protein is CASSLRQGGSEQFF.

Only a few counts were recorded for this clone. The chain joins TRBV5-1 to TRBJ2-2, with TRBD2 identical over 7 bases. The CDR3 runs 15 residues. V shed 7 bases and J 2 bases; nucleotides not matched to a gene: 8. Looked up from germline, CDR1 is SGHRS and CDR2 is YFSETQ. The CDR3 loop is CASGELATNTGELFF. The CDR3 DNA is TGCGCCAGCGGGGAACTAGCGACAAACACCGGGGAGCTGTTTTTT.

This clone showed up just a few times. This chain uses TRBV6-2 or TRBV6-3 with TRBJ2-5; TRBD2 agrees at 10 bases. Losses at the gene ends were 4 bases for V and 5 bases for J; bases not matched to a gene: 7. Germline CDR1 reads MNHEY; CDR2 reads SVGEGT. This CDR3 spans 15 amino acids. The CDR3 protein is CASSSIAGGSETQYF. The CDR3, as DNA: TGTGCCAGCAGTTCCATAGCGGGGGGATCGGAGACCCAGTACTTC.

The chain has TRBV29-1 and TRBJ1-4; 7 positions agree with TRBD1. Unmatched junction bases numbered 14, after V lost 4 bases and J lost 6 bases. Germline V lookup: CDR1 SQVTM, CDR2 ANQGSEA. The CDR3 sequence is 16 residues long. CDR3 nucleotide sequence: TGCAGCGTTGCTGGTAGACAGGGAGCAGAGGATGAAAAACTGTTTTTT. It translates to CSVAGRQGAEDEKLFF.

The V gene is TRBV14, the J gene TRBJ1-5; D may be TRBD1 (5 bases). Germline V lookup: CDR1 SGHDN, CDR2 FVKESK. The CDR3 is 13 amino acids. Trimming took 3 bases from V and 4 from J, leaving 7 bases between them. The CDR3 bases are TGTGCCAGCAGCCAGGGGGGAAATCAGCCCCAGCATTTT. Its translation: CASSQGGNQPQHF.

V usage is TRBV21-1 and J usage is TRBJ1-5; the table's TRBD1 call for D was not verified on the DNA. TRBV21-1 is a pseudogene segment. This CDR3 is built from 16 residues. The CDR3 DNA is TGTGCCAGCGCCAGAACAGCCTGTTTTAGCAATCAGCCCCAGCATTTT. Its protein is CASARTACFSNQPQHF.

The chain carries TRBV29-1 and TRBJ2-1; 7 nucleotides match TRBD2. The germline V gene encodes CDR1 SQVTM and CDR2 ANQGSEA. The length of the CDR3 is 12 residues. The junction had 4 bases not matched to a gene; V was cut back by 3 bases and J by 8 bases. The CDR3 is CSVDRGRDEQFF. The CDR3 DNA follows: TGCAGCGTTGACCGGGGGAGGGATGAGCAGTTCTTC.

The V and J genes are TRBV14 and TRBJ2-5, with 8 nucleotides matching TRBD2. After removal of 4 bases from V and 4 bases from J, the junction contained 5 bases not matched to a gene. The germline V gene has CDR1 SGHDN and CDR2 FVKESK. The CDR3 spans 14 residues. CDR3 amino acids: CASSPRTSRETQYF. The CDR3 coding sequence is TGTGCCAGCAGCCCTCGGACTAGCAGAGAGACCCAGTACTTC.

This sequence joins TRBV3-1 (or the pseudogene TRBV3-2) and TRBJ2-6; D call uncertain. Trimming cost V 0 bases and J 0 bases, with 3 bases left between them. CDR1 and CDR2 (germline): LGHDT, YNNKEL (reference sequence). The CDR3 has 15 amino acids. The CDR3: CASSQEASGANVLTF. CDR3 nucleotide sequence: TGTGCCAGCAGCCAAGAGGCCTCTGGGGCCAACGTCCTGACTTTC.

The chain employs TRBV3-1 (or the pseudogene TRBV3-2) and TRBJ2-1; weak D call: TRBD2 (6 bases). V was shortened by 0 bases and J by 6 bases, with 9 bases between the two germline ends. Germline assignment: CDR1 LGHDT and CDR2 YNNKEL (reference sequence). The CDR3 covers 14 residues. The CDR3 nucleotides read TGTGCCAGCAGCCAAGATACACTAGCCAATGAGCAGTTCTTC. It yields the protein CASSQDTLANEQFF.

The chain joins TRBV5-5 to TRBJ2-3, with 11 bases identical to TRBD2. CDR1 and CDR2 from the germline V gene are SGHKS and YYEKEE (reference sequence). V gave up 4 bases and J gave up 7 bases; unmatched junction bases: 8. The CDR3 has 15 amino acids. In DNA, the CDR3 is TGTGCCAGCAGCGGCGGGACTAGCGGACGGAATACGCAGTATTTT. Its translation: CASSGGTSGRNTQYF.

The chain carries TRBV30 and TRBJ1-2; 9 bases are shared with TRBD1. Germline loops: CDR1 GTSNPN, CDR2 SVGIG (reference sequence). This CDR3 is built from 13 residues. V gave up 2 bases and J gave up 5 bases; unmatched junction bases: 3. The CDR3 DNA sequence: TGTGCCTGGAGTACAGGGGGCAAGTATGGCTACACCTTC. Translating gives CAWSTGGKYGYTF.

This chain uses TRBV29-1 with TRBJ1-1; 8 bases are shared with TRBD1. The CDR3 is made up of 16 amino acids. Germline V gives CDR1 SQVTM, CDR2 ANQGSEA. V lost 0 bases and J lost 7; bases outside the gene matches: 13. CDR3 coding DNA: TGCAGCGTTGAAGAAGCGGGGCGAGGACAGGGTGGTGAAGCTTTCTTT. As protein: CSVEEAGRGQGGEAFF. The full variable domain, rest sourced from reference TRBV29-1 and TRBJ1-1, is SAVISQKPSRDICQRGTSLTIQCQVDSQVTMMFWYRQQPGQSLTLIATANQGSEATYESGFVIDKFPISRPNLTFSTLTVSNMSPEDSSIYLCSVEEAGRGQGGEAFFGQGTRLTVV.

The V call is TRBV10-3, the J call TRBJ2-7, with 7 bases that match TRBD1. The CDR3 has 14 residues. The junction had 7 bases not matched to a gene; V was cut back by 2 bases and J by 6 bases. CDR1 is ENHRY, CDR2 SYGVKD, per germline. DNA for the CDR3: TGTGCCATCAGTGAGCGGGACAGCCGTAGCGAGCAGTACTTC. Protein: CAISERDSRSEQYF.

The gene calls are TRBV19 and TRBJ2-5; TRBD2 agrees at 7 bases. The CDR3 spans 14 residues. Germline V gives CDR1 LNHDA, CDR2 SQIVND (reference sequence). V lost 5 bases and J lost 4; bases outside the gene matches: 7. The DNA for the CDR3 is TGTGCCAGTAGTGGGATCGAGCGGGGAGAGACCCAGTACTTC. Translating gives CASSGIERGETQYF.

This chain links TRBV5-4 with TRBJ2-3; D perhaps matches TRBD1 (6 bases). V dropped 2 bases and J dropped 2 bases, with 12 bases sitting between them. This CDR3 is built from 15 residues. Looked up from germline, CDR1 is SGHNT and CDR2 is YYREEE (reference sequence). The CDR3 coding sequence is TGTGCCAGCAGCTTAGGGGGACCTCACACAGATACGCAGTATTTT. This sequence encodes CASSLGGPHTDTQYF.

This sequence joins TRBV11-2 and TRBJ1-5; the D is unclear. V was pared by 5 bases and J by 3 bases, with 14 bases between. The CDR3 consists of 15 residues. Germline V lookup: CDR1 SGHAT, CDR2 FQNNGV. The CDR3 is CASSLQEGTNQPQHF. The CDR3 nucleotides read TGTGCCAGCAGCCTCCAGGAGGGTACCAATCAGCCCCAGCATTTT.

The chain joins TRBV5-1 to TRBJ2-1; 10 nucleotides align to TRBD2. V lost 4 bases to trimming and J lost 2 bases; unmatched junction nucleotides: 6. This CDR3 is 16 amino acids long. Germline assignment: CDR1 SGHRS and CDR2 YFSETQ. The DNA for the CDR3 is TGCGCCAGCAGCCTCAGGACTAGCGGCACCTACAATGAGCAGTTCTTC. Amino acid sequence: CASSLRTSGTYNEQFF.

This clone was counted between two and nine times. The chain is built from TRBV7-2 and TRBJ1-2; the match to TRBD1 covers 11 bases. V lost 1 base to trimming and J lost 8 bases; unmatched junction nucleotides: 12. From germline, CDR1 is SGHTA and CDR2 FQGNSA. This CDR3 contains 17 residues. CDR3 nucleotide sequence: TGTGCCAGCAGCTTAGTCGCCCGTGGACAGGGGGCCGCCGGCTACACCTTC. It encodes CASSLVARGQGAAGYTF.

This chain connects TRBV7-6 to TRBJ2-1, with a tentative D call TRBD2 (6 bases). The V gene's germline CDR1 is SGHVS and CDR2 FNYEAQ. The germline V and J ends were trimmed by 5 bases and 4 bases, with 12 bases remaining between them. The CDR3 sequence is 14 residues long. The CDR3 protein is CASSRGTQYNEQFF. CDR3 DNA sequence: TGTGCCAGCAGCCGCGGGACCCAATACAATGAGCAGTTCTTC.